The present entry profiles one T cell receptor beta chain with its context. Its antigen is not identified. The CDR3 is 14 residues long. Trimming removed 3 bases from V and 4 bases from J; junction bases left unmatched: 5. The germline V gene encodes CDR1 SQVTM and CDR2 ANQGSEA. This specimen belongs to a study of cytomegalovirus exposure and HLA in healthy donors. A multiplex PCR was run with 60 Vbeta primers and 13 Jbeta primers. This table comes from immunoSEQ multiplex PCR, and its TCRdb copy is limited to in-frame clones, with some not included. The sample shows about 210,000 clones, about 83% of them seen only once. Overall study results and limits: Excluded were some V segments that proved indistinguishable, including TRBV6-2 and TRBV6-3. Later on, an analysis showed TCR association rates differing by HLA locus, with DRB1 the most and HLA-C the fewest. Previous analysis showed most TCR beta V segments were productive about 87% or about 30% of the time.

The J gene is TRBJ2-5, the V gene TRBV29-1; 10 bases are shared with TRBD2. The origin of this receptor is a woman aged 45-60 years in good health and CMV-seropositive. The source material was PBMCs. The CDR3 DNA reads TGCAGCGTTGAGGGACTAGCGCCAGGAGAGACCCAGTACTTC. Protein: CSVEGLAPGETQYF. Complete variable domain (other parts from reference TRBV29-1 and TRBJ2-5): SAVISQKPSRDICQRGTSLTIQCQVDSQVTMMFWYRQQPGQSLTLIATANQGSEATYESGFVIDKFPISRPNLTFSTLTVSNMSPEDSSIYLCSVEGLAPGETQYFGPGTRLLVL.